This record looks at one T cell receptor (beta chain) sequence and its context. These data come from a study of blood T cell repertoires in COVID-19. Germline-derived CDR1 and CDR2 are SGDLS and YYNGEE. V dropped 2 bases and J dropped 4; count of bases not matched to a gene: 13. CDR3 length: 18 residues. The protocol was immunoSEQ multiplex PCR, while the TCRdb copy is restricted to in-frame clones and leaves out a portion. The table lists about 14,000 clones, 73% of them singletons, with approximately 22% in the top ten. The source material was peripheral blood. The clonotype comes from a boy younger than 10 with active or convalescent COVID-19. The genes are TRBV9 and TRBJ1-4, with TRBD1 matching over 8 bases. Here the CDR3 reads CASSVGQGGGGSNEKLFF. CDR3 sequence (DNA): TGTGCCAGCAGCGTTGGACAGGGAGGGGGAGGGAGTAATGAAAAACTGTTTTTT. Based on the CDR3 plus reference TRBV9 and TRBJ1-4, the full variable domain is DSGVTQTPKHLITATGQRVTLRCSPRSGDLSVYWYQQSLDQGLQFLIQYYNGEERAKGNILERFSAQQFPDLHSELNLSSLELGDSALYFCASSVGQGGGGSNEKLFFGSGTQLSVL.